This TCR beta chain appears in the sequencing data of a study of OX40 agonist ivuxolimab in advanced cancers. Overall study context: Treatment received earlier with anti-PD-1, anti-PD-L1 or anti-CTLA-4 agents was allowed, and less than 45% had some.

Findings and caveats of the study: It was also the case that some nonresponders had low normalized T-cell clonal expansion.

The data were produced by immunoSEQ multiplex PCR, yet TCRdb's version contains in-frame clones alone and is incomplete. The data show 60,000 or so clones, with roughly 88% seen just once and roughly 5.1% held by the top ten. Remarks on this clone: What it recognizes is unknown.

J lost 5 bases, V lost 0 bases, and 4 bases had no gene match. The germline CDR1 and CDR2 sequences are SGHDT and YYEEEE. CDR3 length: 15 amino acids. Source: CD4+ or CD8+ T cells sorted from blood, taken in a trial of the OX40 agonist ivuxolimab. V gene TRBV5-6 combines with J gene TRBJ1-4; 7 bases are shared with TRBD1. The clonotype was recovered from an adult with an advanced solid tumor such as melanoma, head and neck, liver or kidney cancer. The CDR3 DNA reads as TGTGCCAGCAGCTTGGGAGGGGGCTCGAATGAAAAACTGTTTTTT. Protein: CASSLGGGSNEKLFF.